This TCR beta chain was observed in a study of blood T cell repertoires in COVID-19 (dated by TCRdb to about 2020). Regarding the study in general: Samples from collaborators originated in the United States, Italy and Spain and spanned both the acute and convalescent phases of COVID-19. The samples were drawn from the first 160 participants of the ongoing ImmuneRACE study and from some 1,300 subjects provided by 6 global collaborators. A freely available public database, intended as a resource for researchers studying the immune response to SARS-CoV-2, is where the repertoires were released. Where available, HLA class I and class II types were obtained from metadata supplied by the sample provider rather than from assay-based typing. Deeply sampled blood TCRbeta repertoires from subjects exposed to, actively infected with, or recovered from COVID-19 were included in the dataset. Sample metadata almost always included a de-identified subject ID, COVID-19 status, age in years and sex. The prospective study material was composed of cDNA or gDNA derived from T cells, B-cell-depleted T cells, or PBMCs. Overall results and qualifications from the work: How much clinical and demographic metadata was included differed by source and by participant, and the metadata was provided uncurated.

Whole blood was collected in K2EDTA tubes by collaborating institutions according to the institutions' own protocols. For TCRbeta analysis, collaborator samples were shipped as frozen whole blood, as isolated PBMCs, or as DNA extracted from either sample type. The immunoSEQ Assay, a bias-controlled multiplex PCR, was used to amplify TCRbeta CDR3 regions from genomic DNA. In the authors' own workflow: Nucleated cell counts per sample were estimated from amplification of reference gene primers within the assay. Sequence reads were collapsed and filtered to measure the absolute abundance of every unique TCRbeta CDR3 rearrangement. Productive Simpson clonality was computed per sample as the square root of Simpson's diversity index over productive rearrangements. Entries here come from immuneACCESS through TCRdb and include only in-frame sequences with V and J called. Some clones fail to appear in such tables; in the studies checked, an unresolved V gene covers under half of the shortfall, and the cause of the remainder is unknown. The V and J calls and clone size were taken over from that table, and D and trimming were inferred from the DNA. The sample table shows approximately 30,000 clones, and about 89% are seen once. Around two fifths of the sample is held by the ten biggest clonotypes.

V is clipped by 2 bases and J by 6 bases, and the sequence between their germline boundaries is 12 bases long. Including cysteine and phenylalanine, the CDR3 has 15 amino acids. Only the CDR3 portion is preserved as DNA: 45 bases, with reading frame beginning at the first base. The germline V gene yields SGDLS for CDR1 and YYNGEE for CDR2. For this clone: The antigen this receptor binds is unknown. No much larger clonotype is one base removed from it; base qualities were not supplied.

The receptor chain draws on TRBV9 and TRBJ1-6, and the D gene may be TRBD1, 5 bases matching. This TCR was recovered from a human donor in a cohort sampled during active COVID-19. Sequencing was done on a sample of peripheral blood. The DNA is TGTGCCAGCAGCGTCGGGGGGTCGGGTAATTCACCCCTCCACTTT. This encodes CASSVGGSGNSPLHF.